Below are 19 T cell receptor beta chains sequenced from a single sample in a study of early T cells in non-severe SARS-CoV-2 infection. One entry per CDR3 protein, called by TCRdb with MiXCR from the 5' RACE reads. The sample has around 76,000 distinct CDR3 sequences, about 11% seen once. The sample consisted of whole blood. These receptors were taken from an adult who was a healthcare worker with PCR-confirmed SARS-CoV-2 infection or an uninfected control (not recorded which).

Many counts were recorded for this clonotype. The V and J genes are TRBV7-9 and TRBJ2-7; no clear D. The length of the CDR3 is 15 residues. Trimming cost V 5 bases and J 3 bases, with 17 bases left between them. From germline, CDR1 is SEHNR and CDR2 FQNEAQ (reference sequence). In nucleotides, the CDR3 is TGTGCCAGCAGCCACGACCGAAGGAACGTCTACGAGCAGTACTTC. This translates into CASSHDRRNVYEQYF.

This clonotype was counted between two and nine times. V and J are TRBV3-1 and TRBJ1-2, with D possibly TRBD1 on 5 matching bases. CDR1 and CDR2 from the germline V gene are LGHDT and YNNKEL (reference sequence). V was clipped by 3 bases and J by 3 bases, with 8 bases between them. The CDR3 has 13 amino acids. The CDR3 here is CASSHGTDYGYTF. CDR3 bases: TGTGCCAGCAGCCACGGGACGGACTATGGCTACACCTTC.

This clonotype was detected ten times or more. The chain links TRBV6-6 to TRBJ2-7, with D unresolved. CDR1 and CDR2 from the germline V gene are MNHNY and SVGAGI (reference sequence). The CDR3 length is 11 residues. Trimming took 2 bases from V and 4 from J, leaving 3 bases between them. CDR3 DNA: TGTGCCAGCAGTTACACTTACGAGCAGTACTTC. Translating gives CASSYTYEQYF.

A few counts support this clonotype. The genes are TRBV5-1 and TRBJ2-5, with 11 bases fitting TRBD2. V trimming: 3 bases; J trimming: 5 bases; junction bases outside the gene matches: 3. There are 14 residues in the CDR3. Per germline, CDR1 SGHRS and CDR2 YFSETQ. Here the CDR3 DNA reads TGCGCCAGCAGCTCGACTAGCGGGGCTGAGACCCAGTACTTC. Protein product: CASSSTSGAETQYF.

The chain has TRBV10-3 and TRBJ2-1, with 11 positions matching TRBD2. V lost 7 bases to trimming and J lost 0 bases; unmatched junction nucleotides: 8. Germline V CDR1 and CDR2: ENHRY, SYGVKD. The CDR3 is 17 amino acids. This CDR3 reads CAIKGSGGAVSYNEQFF. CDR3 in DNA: TGTGCCATCAAGGGTAGCGGGGGGGCAGTCTCCTACAATGAGCAGTTCTTC.

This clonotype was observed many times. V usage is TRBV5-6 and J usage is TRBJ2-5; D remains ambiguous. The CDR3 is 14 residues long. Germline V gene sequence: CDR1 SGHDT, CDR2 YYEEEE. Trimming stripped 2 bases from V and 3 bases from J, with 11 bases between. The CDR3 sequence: CASSFLQPKETQYF. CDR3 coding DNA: TGTGCCAGCAGCTTTCTTCAGCCTAAAGAGACCCAGTACTTC.

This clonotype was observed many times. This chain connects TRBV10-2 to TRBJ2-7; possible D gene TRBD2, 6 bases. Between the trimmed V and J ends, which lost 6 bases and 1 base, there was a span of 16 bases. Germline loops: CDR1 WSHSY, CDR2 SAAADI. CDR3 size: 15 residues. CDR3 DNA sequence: TGCGCCAGCAGCGCCGTGCGGGGCCTATCCTACGAGCAGTACTTC. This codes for CASSAVRGLSYEQYF.

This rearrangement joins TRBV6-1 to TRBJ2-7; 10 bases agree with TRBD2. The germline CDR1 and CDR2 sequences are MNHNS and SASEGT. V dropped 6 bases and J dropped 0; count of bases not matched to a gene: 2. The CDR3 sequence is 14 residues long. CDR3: CASSLAGDSYEQYF. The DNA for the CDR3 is TGTGCCAGCAGCCTAGCGGGGGACTCCTACGAGCAGTACTTC.

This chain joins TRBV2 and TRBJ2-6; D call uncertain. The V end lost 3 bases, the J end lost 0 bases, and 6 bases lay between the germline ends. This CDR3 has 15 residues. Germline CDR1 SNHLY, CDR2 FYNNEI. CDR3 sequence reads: CASSDWSSGANVLTF. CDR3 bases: TGTGCCAGCAGTGACTGGAGCTCTGGGGCCAACGTCCTGACTTTC.

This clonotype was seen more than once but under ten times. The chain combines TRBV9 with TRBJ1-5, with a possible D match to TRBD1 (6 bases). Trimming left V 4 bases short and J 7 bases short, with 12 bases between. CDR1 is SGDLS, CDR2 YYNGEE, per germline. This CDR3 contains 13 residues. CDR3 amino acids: CASSPQGGQPQHF. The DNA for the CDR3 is TGTGCCAGCAGCCCTCAAGGGGGGCAGCCCCAGCATTTT.

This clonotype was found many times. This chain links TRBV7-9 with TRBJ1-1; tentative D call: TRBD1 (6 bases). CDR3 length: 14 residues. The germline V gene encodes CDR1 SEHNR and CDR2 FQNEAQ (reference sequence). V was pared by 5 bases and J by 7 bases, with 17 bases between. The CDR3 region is CASSQRGTSGEAFF. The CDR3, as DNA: TGTGCCAGCAGCCAGAGGGGGACAAGTGGTGAAGCTTTCTTT.

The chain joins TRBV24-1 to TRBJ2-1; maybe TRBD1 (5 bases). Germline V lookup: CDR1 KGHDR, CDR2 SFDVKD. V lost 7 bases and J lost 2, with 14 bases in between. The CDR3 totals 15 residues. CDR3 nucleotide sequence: TGTGCCACCAGCAGACAGAGACCGGCCTACAATGAGCAGTTCTTC. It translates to CATSRQRPAYNEQFF.

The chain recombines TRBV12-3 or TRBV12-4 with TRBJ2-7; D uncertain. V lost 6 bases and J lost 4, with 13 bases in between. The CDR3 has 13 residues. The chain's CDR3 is CASRLGPAYEQYF. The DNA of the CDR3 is TGTGCCAGCAGGCTAGGTCCAGCTTACGAGCAGTACTTC.

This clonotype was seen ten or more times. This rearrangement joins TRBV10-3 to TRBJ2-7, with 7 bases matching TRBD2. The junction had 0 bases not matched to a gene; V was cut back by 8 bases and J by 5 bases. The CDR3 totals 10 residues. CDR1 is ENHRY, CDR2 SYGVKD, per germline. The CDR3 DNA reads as TGTGCCATCGGGAGGGACGAGCAGTACTTC. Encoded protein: CAIGRDEQYF.

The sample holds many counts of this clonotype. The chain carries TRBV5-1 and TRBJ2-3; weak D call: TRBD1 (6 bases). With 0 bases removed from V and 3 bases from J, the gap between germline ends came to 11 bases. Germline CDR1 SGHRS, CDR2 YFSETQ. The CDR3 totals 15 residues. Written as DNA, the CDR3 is TGCGCCAGCAGCTTGGAGGGCAGGGGAACAGATACGCAGTATTTT. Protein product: CASSLEGRGTDTQYF.

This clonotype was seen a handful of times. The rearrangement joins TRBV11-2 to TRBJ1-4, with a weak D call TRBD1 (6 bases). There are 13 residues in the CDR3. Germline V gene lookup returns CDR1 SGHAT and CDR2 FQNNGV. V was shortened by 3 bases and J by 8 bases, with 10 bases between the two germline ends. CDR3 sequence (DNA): TGTGCCAGCAGCTTCGCAGGGGACGAAAAACTGTTTTTT. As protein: CASSFAGDEKLFF. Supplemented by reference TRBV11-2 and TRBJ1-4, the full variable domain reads EAGVAQSPRYKIIEKRQSVAFWCNPISGHATLYWYQQILGQGPKLLIQFQNNGVVDDSQLPKDRFSAERLKGVDSTLKIQPAKLEDSAVYLCASSFAGDEKLFFGSGTQLSVL.

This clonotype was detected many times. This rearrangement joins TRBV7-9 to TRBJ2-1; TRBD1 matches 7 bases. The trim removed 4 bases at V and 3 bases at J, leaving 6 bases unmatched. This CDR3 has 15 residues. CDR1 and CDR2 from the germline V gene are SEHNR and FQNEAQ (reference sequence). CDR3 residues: CASSSDRALYNEQFF. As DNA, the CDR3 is TGTGCCAGCAGCTCTGACAGGGCCCTCTACAATGAGCAGTTCTTC.

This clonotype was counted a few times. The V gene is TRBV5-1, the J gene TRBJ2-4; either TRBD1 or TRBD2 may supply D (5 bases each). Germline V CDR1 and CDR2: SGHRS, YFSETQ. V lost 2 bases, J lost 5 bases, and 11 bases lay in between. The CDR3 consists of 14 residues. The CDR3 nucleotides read TGCGCCAGCAGCTTCGCGCCGGGGCAAAACATTCAGTACTTC. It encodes CASSFAPGQNIQYF. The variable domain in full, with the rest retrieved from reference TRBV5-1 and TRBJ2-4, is KAGVTQTPRYLIKTRGQQVTLSCSPISGHRSVSWYQQTPGQGLQFLFEYFSETQRNKGNFPGRFSGRQFSNSRSEMNVSTLELGDSALYLCASSFAPGQNIQYFGAGTRLSVL.

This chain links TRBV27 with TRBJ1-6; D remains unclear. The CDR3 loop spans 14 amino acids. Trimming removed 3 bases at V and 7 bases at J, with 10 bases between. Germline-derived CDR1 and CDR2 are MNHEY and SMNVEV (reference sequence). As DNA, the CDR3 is TGTGCCAGCAGTTTCCCAGCCGACAATTCACCCCTCCACTTT. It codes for CASSFPADNSPLHF.